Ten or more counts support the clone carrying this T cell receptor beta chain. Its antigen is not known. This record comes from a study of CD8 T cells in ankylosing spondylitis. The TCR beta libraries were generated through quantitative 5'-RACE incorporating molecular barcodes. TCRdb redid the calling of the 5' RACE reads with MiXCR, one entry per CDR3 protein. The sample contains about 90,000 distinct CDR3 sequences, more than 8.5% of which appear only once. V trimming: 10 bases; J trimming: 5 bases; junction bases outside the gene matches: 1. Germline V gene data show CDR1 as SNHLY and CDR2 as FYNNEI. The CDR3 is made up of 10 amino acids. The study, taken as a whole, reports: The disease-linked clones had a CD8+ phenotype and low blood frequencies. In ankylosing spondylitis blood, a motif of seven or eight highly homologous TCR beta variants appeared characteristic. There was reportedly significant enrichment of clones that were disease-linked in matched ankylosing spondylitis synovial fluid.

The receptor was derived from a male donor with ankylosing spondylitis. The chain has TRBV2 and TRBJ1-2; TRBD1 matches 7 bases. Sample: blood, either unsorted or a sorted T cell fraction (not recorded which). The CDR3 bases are TGTGCCACGACAGGGTATGGCTACACCTTC. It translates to CATTGYGYTF.